Shown below are 2 T cell receptor beta chains from a single sample sequenced in a study of T cells in Graves' hyperthyroidism and ophthalmopathy (dated by TCRdb to the late 2010s). Library creation used multiplex PCR. TCRdb shows the sequencer as Illumina HiSeq 2000. The TCR beta CDR3 regions were amplified from the RNA transcripts. The first round of RT-PCR for the TCR CDR3 was performed with the HTBI primer set and the Qiagen OneStep RT-PCR kit. The public reads were reprocessed in TCRdb via fastp at Q25 and MiXCR, keeping in-frame beta chains. Every distinct CDR3 protein forms one entry, paired with its most common genes and DNA. The sample table shows around 300,000 distinct CDR3 sequences, and roughly 15% are seen once. The ten largest clones capture roughly 8.2% of the sample. The source material was blood. These receptors were obtained from a woman aged 40-49 years with Graves' hyperthyroidism.

This rearrangement joins TRBV3-1 to TRBJ1-5, with 7 nucleotides matching TRBD1. The germline CDR1 and CDR2 sequences are LGHDT and YNNKEL (reference sequence). The CDR3 is 15 residues long. V shed 5 bases, J shed 0 bases, and the junction held 4 bases outside the gene matches. The CDR3 loop reads CASSDRAYSNQPQHF. The CDR3 bases are TGTGCCAGCAGCGACAGGGCGTATAGCAATCAGCCCCAGCATTTT.

Turning to this clonotype: Germline and junction disagree at one end, which may indicate a read error. J is TRBJ1-5 and V is TRBV19, with 9 bases identical to TRBD1. The germline V gene encodes CDR1 LNHDA and CDR2 SQIVND (reference sequence). The CDR3 covers 14 residues. The CDR3, as DNA: TGTGCCGGTAGCACGGACAGGGGAAATCAGCCCCAGCATTTT. It translates to CAGSTDRGNQPQHF.